Here is one T cell receptor beta chain with its context. Its specificity is not known. This entry belongs to a study of T cell repertoires in cytomegalovirus infection. Study summary: Carrying CMV and the relevant HLA type showed in public TCR beta signatures.

TCRdb re-derived calls from the reads in MiXCR, one entry per CDR3 protein. The top ten clones hold approximately 12% of a sample with approximately 350,000 distinct CDR3 sequences, about 35% of them seen once. V was clipped by 5 bases and J by 7 bases; unmatched bases: 13. This CDR3 is 15 amino acids long. Germline lookup yields CDR1 MNHNS and CDR2 SASEGT. This TCR was sampled from a human donor in good health (CMV status not recorded). Some clones in this sample may be carry-over from other donors' samples. The source was cultured PBMCs, collected from culture after CMV antigen stimulation. The J gene is TRBJ2-7, the V gene TRBV6-1, with 8 bases identical to TRBD2. The DNA for the CDR3 is TGTGCCAGCAGTTCGAGTGGCGGGAGGCCGGGGGAGCAGTACTTC. It specifies CASSSSGGRPGEQYF.